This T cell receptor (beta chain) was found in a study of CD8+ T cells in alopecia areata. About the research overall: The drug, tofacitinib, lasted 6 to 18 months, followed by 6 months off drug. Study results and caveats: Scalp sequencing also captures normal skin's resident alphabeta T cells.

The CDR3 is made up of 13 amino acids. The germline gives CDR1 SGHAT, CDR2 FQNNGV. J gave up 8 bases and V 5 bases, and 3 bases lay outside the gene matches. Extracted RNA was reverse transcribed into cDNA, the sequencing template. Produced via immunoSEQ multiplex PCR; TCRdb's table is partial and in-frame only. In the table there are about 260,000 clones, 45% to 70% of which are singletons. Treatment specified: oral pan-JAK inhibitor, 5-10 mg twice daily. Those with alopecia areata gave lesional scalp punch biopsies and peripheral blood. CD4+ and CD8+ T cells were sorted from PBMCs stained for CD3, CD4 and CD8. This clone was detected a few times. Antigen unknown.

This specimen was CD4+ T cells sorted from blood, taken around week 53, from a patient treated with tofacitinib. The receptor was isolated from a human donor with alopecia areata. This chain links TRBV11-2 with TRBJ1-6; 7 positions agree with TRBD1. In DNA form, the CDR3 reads TGTGCCAGCAGCGCCCAGGGGGATTCACCCCTCCACTTT. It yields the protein CASSAQGDSPLHF.